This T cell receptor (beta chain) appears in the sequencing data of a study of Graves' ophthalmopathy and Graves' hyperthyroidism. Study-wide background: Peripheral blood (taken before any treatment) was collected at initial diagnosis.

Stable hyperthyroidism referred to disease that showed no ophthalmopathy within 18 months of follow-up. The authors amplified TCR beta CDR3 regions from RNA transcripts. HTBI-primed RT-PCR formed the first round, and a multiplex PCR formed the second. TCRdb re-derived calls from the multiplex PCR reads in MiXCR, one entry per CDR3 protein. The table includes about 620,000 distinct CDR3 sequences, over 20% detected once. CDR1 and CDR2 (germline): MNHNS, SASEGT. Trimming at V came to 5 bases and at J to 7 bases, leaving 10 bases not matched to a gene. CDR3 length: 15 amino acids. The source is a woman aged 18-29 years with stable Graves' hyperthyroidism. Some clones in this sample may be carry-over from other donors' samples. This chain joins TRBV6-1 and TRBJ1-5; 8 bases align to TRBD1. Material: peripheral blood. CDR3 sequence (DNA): TGTGCCAGCAGTCCCTGGACAGGGTCGGGCCAGCCCCAGCATTTT. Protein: CASSPWTGSGQPQHF.